This T cell receptor (beta chain) was found in a study of T cell responses to AZD1222 COVID-19 vaccine. General study results and limits: Just a handful of people given AZD1222 tested seropositive at baseline. In a largely white British group with more females than males, clonal diversity was possibly underestimated.

Profiling relied on immunoSEQ multiplex PCR, and the TCRdb table lists in-frame clones only, not all of them. The sample consists of 95,000 to 150,000 clones, roughly 84% of them appearing once. This clone came up once. No antigen is known for it. Germline V gives CDR1 MDHEN, CDR2 SYDVKM. The CDR3 is 15 amino acids. J was trimmed by 8 bases and V by 5 bases; bases with no gene match: 12. J is TRBJ2-1 and V is TRBV28; TRBD1 agrees at 7 bases. The sequence was obtained from an adult in good health. This specimen was peripheral blood, taken on day 0 of AZD1222 vaccination. The CDR3 sequence: CASSRTARGGHEQFF. For the CDR3, the DNA is TGTGCCAGCAGTCGAACAGCGCGAGGGGGCCATGAGCAGTTCTTC.